The clone carrying this T cell receptor beta chain was found once. The antigen is unknown. The entry originates in a study of shared clonotypes between healthy human individuals. Overall study findings and caveats: The study generally estimated greater richness for naive than memory subsets.

Every donor, a Caucasian adult, lived in Nashville, Tennessee. There are 12 residues in the CDR3. Germline V lookup: CDR1 MDHEN, CDR2 SYDVKM. Deletions cut 4 bases from V and 6 bases from J, with 10 bases between. Replicate PCRs for sorted subsets used around 200 ng DNA; this equaled tens of thousands of T cell genomes. The table came from immunoSEQ multiplex PCR; TCRdb's copy has only in-frame clones and leaves some out. Of some 500,000 clones listed, about 96% are singletons. The specimen was naive CD4+ T cells sorted from blood. Specified subset: CD45RA+ positively selected. The genes are TRBV28 and TRBJ2-7; D gene uncertain. The sequence was obtained from a woman in her thirties in good health. This chain's CDR3 is CASSSMGFEQYF. The CDR3 DNA sequence: TGTGCCAGCAGTTCCATGGGATTCGAGCAGTACTTC.